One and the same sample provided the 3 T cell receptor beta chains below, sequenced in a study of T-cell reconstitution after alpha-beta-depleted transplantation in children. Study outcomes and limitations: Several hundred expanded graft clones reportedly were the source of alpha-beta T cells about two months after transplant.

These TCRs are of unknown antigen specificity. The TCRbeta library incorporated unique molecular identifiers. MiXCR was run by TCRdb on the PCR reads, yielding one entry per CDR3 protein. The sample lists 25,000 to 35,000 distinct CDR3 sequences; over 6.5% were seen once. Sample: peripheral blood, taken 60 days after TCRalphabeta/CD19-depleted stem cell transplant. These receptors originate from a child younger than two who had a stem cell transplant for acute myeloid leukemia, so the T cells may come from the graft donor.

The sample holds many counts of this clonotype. The DNA of the CDR3 is TGTGCCAGCAGCTCCCGGGAAATAAGGGCCTACGAGCAGTACTTC. Translating gives CASSSREIRAYEQYF. V usage is TRBV11-2 and J usage is TRBJ2-7, with D perhaps TRBD2 (5 bases). CDR1 SGHAT and CDR2 FQNNGV come from the germline V gene. The CDR3 spans 15 residues. Trimming cost V 4 bases and J 2 bases, with 15 bases left between them.

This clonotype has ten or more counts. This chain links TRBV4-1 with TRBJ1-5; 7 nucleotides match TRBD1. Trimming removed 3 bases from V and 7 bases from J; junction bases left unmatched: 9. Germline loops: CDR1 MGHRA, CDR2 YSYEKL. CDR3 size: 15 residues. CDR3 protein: CASSQNTGDGQPQHF. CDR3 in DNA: TGCGCCAGCAGCCAGAACACAGGGGATGGACAGCCCCAGCATTTT.

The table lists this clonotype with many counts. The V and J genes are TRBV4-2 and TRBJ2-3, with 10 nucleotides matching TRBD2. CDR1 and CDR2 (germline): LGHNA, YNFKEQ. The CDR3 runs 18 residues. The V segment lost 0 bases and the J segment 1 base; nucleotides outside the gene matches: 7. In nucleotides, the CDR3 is TGTGCCAGCAGCCAAGAGGAGGCTAGCGGGGGTGGCACAGATACGCAGTATTTT. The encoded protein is CASSQEEASGGGTDTQYF.